This record covers a single TCR beta chain. Its target is unknown. The data originate from a study of CD8+CD57+ T cells in acquired aplastic anemia. Study-level background: Mean read depth for CD4+ cells from healthy donors was around 11 million. Study-wide points: Common to patients and controls were 25 to 30 CD8+ CDR3 sequences.

The study profiled TCR beta VDJ and CDR3 using genomic DNA as template. TCRdb used MiXCR to reprocess the reads, holding one entry per CDR3 protein. The sample consists of about 220,000 distinct CDR3 sequences, 34% of them appearing once. V dropped 0 bases and J dropped 6 bases, with 12 bases sitting between them. This CDR3 has 15 residues. In germline, CDR1 is MGHRA, CDR2 YSYEKL. The sample consisted of sorted CD4+, CD8+, or CD8+CD57+ T cells (not recorded which) from PBMCs. This sequence originates from a human donor in good health, serving as a control. The chain employs TRBV4-1 and TRBJ2-1, with D unclear. The CDR3 here is CASSQERLRANEQFF. DNA for the CDR3: TGCGCCAGCAGCCAAGAAAGGCTTAGGGCCAATGAGCAGTTCTTC.